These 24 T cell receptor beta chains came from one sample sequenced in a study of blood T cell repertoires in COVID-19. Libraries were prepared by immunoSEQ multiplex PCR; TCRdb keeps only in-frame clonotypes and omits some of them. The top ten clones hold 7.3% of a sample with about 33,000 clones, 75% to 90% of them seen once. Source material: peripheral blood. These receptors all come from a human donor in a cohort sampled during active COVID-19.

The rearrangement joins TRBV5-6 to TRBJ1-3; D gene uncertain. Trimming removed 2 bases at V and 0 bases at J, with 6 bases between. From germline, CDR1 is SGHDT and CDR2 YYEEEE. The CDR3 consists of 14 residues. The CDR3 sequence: CASSFGNSGNTIYF. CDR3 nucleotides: TGTGCCAGCAGCTTCGGGAACTCTGGAAACACCATATATTTT. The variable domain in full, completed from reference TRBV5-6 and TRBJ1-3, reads DAGVTQSPTHLIKTRGQQVTLRCSPKSGHDTVSWYQQALGQGPQFIFQYYEEEERQRGNFPDRFSGHQFPNYSSELNVNALLLGDSALYLCASSFGNSGNTIYFGEGSWLTVV.

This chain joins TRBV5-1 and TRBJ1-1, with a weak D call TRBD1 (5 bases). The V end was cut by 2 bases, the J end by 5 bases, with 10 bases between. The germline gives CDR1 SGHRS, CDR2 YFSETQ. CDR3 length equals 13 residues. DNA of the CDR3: TGCGCCAGCAGCTTTTTCAGGGAAACTGAAGCTTTCTTT. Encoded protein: CASSFFRETEAFF.

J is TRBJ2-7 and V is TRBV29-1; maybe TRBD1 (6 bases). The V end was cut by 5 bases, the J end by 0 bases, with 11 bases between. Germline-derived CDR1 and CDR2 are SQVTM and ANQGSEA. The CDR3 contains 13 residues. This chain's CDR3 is CSVTRGTSYEQYF. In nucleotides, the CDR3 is TGCAGCGTTACCAGGGGTACCTCCTACGAGCAGTACTTC.

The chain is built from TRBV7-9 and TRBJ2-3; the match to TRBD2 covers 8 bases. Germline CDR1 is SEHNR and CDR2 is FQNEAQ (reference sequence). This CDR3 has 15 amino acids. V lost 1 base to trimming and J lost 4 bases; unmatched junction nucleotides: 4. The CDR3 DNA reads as TGTGCCAGCAGCTTAGTCGCGGGGGGCCCAGATACGCAGTATTTT. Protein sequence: CASSLVAGGPDTQYF.

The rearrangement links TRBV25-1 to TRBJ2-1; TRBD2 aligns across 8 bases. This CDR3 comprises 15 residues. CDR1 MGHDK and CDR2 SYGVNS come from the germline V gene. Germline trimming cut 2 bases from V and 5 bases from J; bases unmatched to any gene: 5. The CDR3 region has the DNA TGTGCCAGCAGTGAACTTGGGGGACTAGACAATGAGCAGTTCTTC. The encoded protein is CASSELGGLDNEQFF.

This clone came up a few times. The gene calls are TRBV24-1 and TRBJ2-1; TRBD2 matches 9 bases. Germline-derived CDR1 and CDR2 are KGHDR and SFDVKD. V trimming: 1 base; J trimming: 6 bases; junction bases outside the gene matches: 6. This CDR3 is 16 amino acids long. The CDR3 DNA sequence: TGTGCCACCAGTGATTTCGGGCGGGAGGGCCCCAATGAGCAGTTCTTC. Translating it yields CATSDFGREGPNEQFF.

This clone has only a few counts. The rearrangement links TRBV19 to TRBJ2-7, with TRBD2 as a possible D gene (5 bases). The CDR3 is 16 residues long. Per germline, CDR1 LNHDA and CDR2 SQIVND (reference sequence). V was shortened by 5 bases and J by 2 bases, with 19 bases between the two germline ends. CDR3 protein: CASSGPPGISTYEQYF. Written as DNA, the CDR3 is TGTGCCAGTAGTGGCCCACCGGGGATTAGCACCTACGAGCAGTACTTC.

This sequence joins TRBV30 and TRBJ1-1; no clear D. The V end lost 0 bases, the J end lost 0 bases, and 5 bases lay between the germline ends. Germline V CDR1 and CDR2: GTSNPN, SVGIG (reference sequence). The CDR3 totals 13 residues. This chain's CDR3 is CAWSVAVNTEAFF. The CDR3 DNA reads TGTGCCTGGAGTGTAGCCGTGAACACTGAAGCTTTCTTT.

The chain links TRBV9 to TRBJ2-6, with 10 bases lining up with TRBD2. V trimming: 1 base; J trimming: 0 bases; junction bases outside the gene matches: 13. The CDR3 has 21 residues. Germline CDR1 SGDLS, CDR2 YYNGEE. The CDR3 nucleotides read TGTGCCAGCAGCGTAAGCGCGGTCACTAGCGGGATCTTCTCTGGGGCCAACGTCCTGACTTTC. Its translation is CASSVSAVTSGIFSGANVLTF.

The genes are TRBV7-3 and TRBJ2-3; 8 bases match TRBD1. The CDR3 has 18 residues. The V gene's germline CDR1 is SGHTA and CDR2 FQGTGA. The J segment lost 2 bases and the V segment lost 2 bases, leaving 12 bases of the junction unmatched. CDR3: CASSLFAQDRVNTDTQYF. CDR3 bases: TGTGCCAGCAGCTTATTCGCCCAGGACAGGGTGAACACAGATACGCAGTATTTT.

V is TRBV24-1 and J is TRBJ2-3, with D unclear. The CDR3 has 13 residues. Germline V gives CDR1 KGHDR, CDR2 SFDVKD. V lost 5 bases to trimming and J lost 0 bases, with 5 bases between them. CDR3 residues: CATSGRSTDTQYF. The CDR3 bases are TGTGCCACCAGTGGGCGGAGCACAGATACGCAGTATTTT.

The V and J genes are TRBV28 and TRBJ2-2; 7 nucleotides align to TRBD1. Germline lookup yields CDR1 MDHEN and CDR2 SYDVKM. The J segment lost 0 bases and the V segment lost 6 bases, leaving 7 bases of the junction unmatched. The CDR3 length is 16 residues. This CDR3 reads CASSPLDRTNTGELFF. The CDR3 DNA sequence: TGTGCCAGCAGCCCACTGGACAGGACGAACACCGGGGAGCTGTTTTTT.

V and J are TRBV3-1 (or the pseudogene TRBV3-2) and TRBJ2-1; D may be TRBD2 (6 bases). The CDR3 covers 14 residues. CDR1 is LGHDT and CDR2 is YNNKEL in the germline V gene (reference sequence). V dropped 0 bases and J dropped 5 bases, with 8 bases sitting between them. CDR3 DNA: TGTGCCAGCAGCCAAGATGGCGGGGACAATGAGCAGTTCTTC. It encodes CASSQDGGDNEQFF.

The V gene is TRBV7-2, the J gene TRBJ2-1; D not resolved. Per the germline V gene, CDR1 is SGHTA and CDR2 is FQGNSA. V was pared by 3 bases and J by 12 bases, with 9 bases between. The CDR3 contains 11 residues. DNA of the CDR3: TGTGCCAGCAGCTTGAGTTGGAGGCAGTTCTTC. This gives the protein CASSLSWRQFF.

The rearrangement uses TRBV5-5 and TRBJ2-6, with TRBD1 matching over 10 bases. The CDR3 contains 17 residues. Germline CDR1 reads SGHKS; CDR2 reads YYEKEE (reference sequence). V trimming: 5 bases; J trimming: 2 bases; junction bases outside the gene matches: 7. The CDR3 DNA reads TGTGCCAGCAGTACCGGGACAGGGGTTGCTGGGGCCAACGTCCTGACTTTC. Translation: CASSTGTGVAGANVLTF. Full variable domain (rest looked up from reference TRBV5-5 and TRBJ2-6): DAGVTQSPTHLIKTRGQQVTLRCSPISGHKSVSWYQQVLGQGPQFIFQYYEKEERGRGNFPDRFSARQFPNYSSELNVNALLLGDSALYLCASSTGTGVAGANVLTFGAGSRLTVL.

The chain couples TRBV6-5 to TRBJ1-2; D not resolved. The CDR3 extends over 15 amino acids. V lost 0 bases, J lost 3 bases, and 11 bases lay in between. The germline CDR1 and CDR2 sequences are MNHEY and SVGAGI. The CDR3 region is CASSYSAQDDYGYTF. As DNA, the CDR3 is TGTGCCAGCAGTTACTCGGCCCAGGATGACTATGGCTACACCTTC.

The CDR3 DNA is TGCGCCAGCAGCTTGATCGGGGACACTGAAGCTTTCTTT. Amino acids: CASSLIGDTEAFF. J is TRBJ1-1 and V is TRBV5-1; D is undetermined. Germline CDR1 SGHRS, CDR2 YFSETQ. The V gene lost 1 base and the J gene lost 3 bases, with 7 bases spanning the gap. The CDR3 covers 13 residues.

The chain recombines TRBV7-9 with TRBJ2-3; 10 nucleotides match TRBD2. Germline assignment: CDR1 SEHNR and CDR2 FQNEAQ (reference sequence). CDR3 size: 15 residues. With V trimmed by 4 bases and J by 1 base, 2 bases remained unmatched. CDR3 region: CASSSGTSGTDTQYF. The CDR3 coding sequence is TGTGCCAGCAGCTCCGGGACTAGCGGCACAGATACGCAGTATTTT.

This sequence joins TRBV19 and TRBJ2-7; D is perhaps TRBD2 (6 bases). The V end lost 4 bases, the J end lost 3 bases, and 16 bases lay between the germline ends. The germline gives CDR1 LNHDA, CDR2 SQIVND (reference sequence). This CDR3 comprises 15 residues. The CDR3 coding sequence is TGTGCCAGTAGTAAGGGACTTTCAGGATACTACGAGCAGTACTTC. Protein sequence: CASSKGLSGYYEQYF.

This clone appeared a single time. The CDR3 DNA follows: TGTGCCAGCTCAACGGACAGTCGGGGCGCTGAAGCTTTCTTT. It translates to CASSTDSRGAEAFF. The gene calls are TRBV18 and TRBJ1-1; TRBD1 might be the D (6 bases). The CDR3 contains 14 residues. The V gene lost 5 bases and the J gene lost 6 bases, with 16 bases spanning the gap. Germline loops: CDR1 KGHSH, CDR2 LQKENI.

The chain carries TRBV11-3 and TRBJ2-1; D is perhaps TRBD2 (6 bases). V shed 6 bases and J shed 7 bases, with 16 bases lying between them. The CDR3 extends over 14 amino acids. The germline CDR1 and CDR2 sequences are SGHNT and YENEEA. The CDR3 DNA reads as TGTGCCAGCAGTAAAGGGACCGCGGGGAATGAGCAGTTCTTC. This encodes CASSKGTAGNEQFF.

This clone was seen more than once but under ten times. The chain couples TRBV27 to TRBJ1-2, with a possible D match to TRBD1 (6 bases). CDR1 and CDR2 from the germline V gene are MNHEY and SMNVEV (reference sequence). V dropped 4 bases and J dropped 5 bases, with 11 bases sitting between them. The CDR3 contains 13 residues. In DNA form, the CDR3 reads TGTGCCAGCAGTTCGACAGGAAGATATGGCTACACCTTC. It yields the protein CASSSTGRYGYTF.

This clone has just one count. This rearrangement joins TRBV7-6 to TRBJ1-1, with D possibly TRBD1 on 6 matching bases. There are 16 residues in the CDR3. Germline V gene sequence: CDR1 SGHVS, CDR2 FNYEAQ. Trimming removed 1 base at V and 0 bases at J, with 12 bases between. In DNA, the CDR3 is TGTGCCAGCAGCTTAGAGCCAGGGGACATGAACACTGAAGCTTTCTTT. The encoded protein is CASSLEPGDMNTEAFF.

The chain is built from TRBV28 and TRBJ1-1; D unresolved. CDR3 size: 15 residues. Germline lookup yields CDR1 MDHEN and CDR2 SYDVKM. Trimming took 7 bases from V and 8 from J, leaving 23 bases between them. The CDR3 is CASIQSGSPYKEAFF. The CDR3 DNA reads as TGTGCCAGCATCCAGTCGGGATCCCCGTATAAGGAAGCTTTCTTT.